The rows below give T cell receptor beta chains drawn from one sample of a study of response to subunit inactivated influenza vaccine. TCRdb independently ran MiXCR on the RT-PCR reads; one entry per CDR3 protein. The sample lists 650,000 to 800,000 distinct CDR3 sequences, roughly 14% occurring once. Sample: PBMCs from blood, taken 14 to 15 days before vaccination. These receptors originate from a man in his fifties or sixties who received an inactivated influenza vaccine. Both conserved end residues are part of each CDR3. D genes are given only for firm matches. Size is omitted from some rows. Given values are once, few, many or a class for expanded clones.

V gene	clone size	D gene	CDR3 length	J gene	CDR3 protein	CDR3 DNA
TRBV20-1	-	TRBD2	16	TRBJ2-5	CSALLAGFVTGETQYF	TGCAGTGCTTTACTAGCGGGGTTTGTCACCGGGGAGACCCAGTACTTC
TRBV6-5	-	-	11	TRBJ2-1	CASGGTNEQFF	TGTGCCAGCGGCGGGACGAATGAGCAGTTCTTC
TRBV5-1	many	-	12	TRBJ1-1	CASSLYGTEAFF	TGCGCCAGCAGCTTGTACGGCACTGAAGCTTTCTTT
TRBV5-1	-	-	17	TRBJ2-2	CASSLASQSLNTGELFF	TGCGCCAGCAGCTTGGCCTCTCAGAGCCTGAACACCGGGGAGCTGTTTTTT
TRBV7-2	-	-	15	TRBJ1-2	CASSLEGRPTSGYTF	TGTGCCAGCAGCTTAGAGGGGCGCCCAACCTCGGGCTACACCTTC
TRBV29-1	few	-	11	TRBJ2-7	CSVRGIDEQYF	TGCAGCGTTCGGGGAATCGACGAGCAGTACTTC
TRBV20-1	once	TRBD2	15	TRBJ2-1	CSARPGTNTRGEQFF	TGCAGTGCTAGACCCGGGACTAACACTAGGGGTGAGCAGTTCTTC
TRBV5-1	-	TRBD1	15	TRBJ2-7	CASSSDRGVGHEQYF	TGCGCCAGCAGCTCGGACAGGGGGGTAGGTCACGAGCAGTACTTC
TRBV5-1	-	-	15	TRBJ1-4	CASSNTGRSDEKLFF	TGCGCCAGCAGCAATACAGGGAGGTCGGATGAAAAACTGTTTTTT
TRBV30	few	-	15	TRBJ1-1	CAWSVRAAMNTEAFF	TGTGCCTGGAGTGTAAGGGCGGCTATGAACACTGAAGCTTTCTTT
TRBV7-2	many	TRBD2	15	TRBJ2-1	CASSFIAGPYNEQFF	TGTGCCAGCAGCTTTATAGCGGGGCCCTACAATGAGCAGTTCTTC
TRBV6-5	-	TRBD1	12	TRBJ1-1	CASSRTGGLAFF	TGTGCCAGCAGCAGAACAGGGGGACTGGCTTTCTTT
TRBV20-1	-	TRBD1	13	TRBJ2-5	CSAPRGLGETQYF	TGCAGTGCTCCCAGGGGGCTGGGAGAGACCCAGTACTTC
TRBV10-3	many	-	12	TRBJ2-5	CAIRDQRETQYF	TGTGCCATTAGGGACCAGAGAGAGACCCAGTACTTC
TRBV6-2/TRBV6-3	-	TRBD1	14	TRBJ2-7	CASSSQTGTYEQYF	TGTGCCAGCAGTTCCCAGACAGGGACCTACGAGCAGTACTTC
TRBV18	many	-	13	TRBJ1-1	CASSPSGDTEAFF	TGTGCCAGCTCACCCTCGGGGGACACTGAAGCTTTCTTT
TRBV11-2	few	TRBD2	15	TRBJ2-1	CASSLTSGPSNEQFF	TGTGCCAGCAGCTTAACTAGCGGGCCTTCCAATGAGCAGTTCTTC
TRBV27	few	-	15	TRBJ2-3	CASSFLAGHADTQYF	TGTGCCAGCAGTTTCTTGGCAGGCCACGCAGATACGCAGTATTTT
TRBV6-5	-	-	13	TRBJ2-1	CASSLSPDIGEFF	TGTGCCAGCAGTTTATCGCCGGACATAGGCGAGTTCTTC
TRBV5-1	few	TRBD1	14	TRBJ1-1	CASRRTGQEAEAFF	TGCGCCAGCAGACGGACAGGGCAAGAAGCTGAAGCTTTCTTT
TRBV20-1	-	TRBD2	18	TRBJ2-3	CSADGTSGYYSSTDTQYF	TGCAGTGCTGACGGGACTAGCGGTTACTATTCTAGCACAGATACGCAGTATTTT
TRBV12-3/TRBV12-4	-	TRBD2	13	TRBJ2-1	CATAGGRGNEQFF	TGTGCCACAGCTGGCGGGAGAGGAAATGAGCAGTTCTTC
TRBV20-1	few	TRBD1	17	TRBJ1-6	CSARGQEYASYNSPLHF	TGCAGTGCTAGGGGACAGGAATATGCTTCCTATAATTCACCCCTCCACTTT
TRBV18	-	TRBD1	13	TRBJ2-7	CASSPYRGNEQYF	TGTGCCAGCTCACCATACAGGGGCAACGAGCAGTACTTC
TRBV4-2	many	TRBD2	17	TRBJ2-3	CASSHGLAGGDTDTQYF	TGTGCCAGCAGCCACGGACTAGCGGGGGGCGACACAGATACGCAGTATTTT
TRBV15	few	-	16	TRBJ2-1	CATSRLSSVSYNEQFF	TGTGCCACCAGCAGACTGTCTAGCGTGTCCTACAATGAGCAGTTCTTC
TRBV20-1	few	-	13	TRBJ1-1	CSARSPIHTEAFF	TGCAGTGCTAGATCCCCTATACACACTGAAGCTTTCTTT
TRBV4-3	few	-	14	TRBJ2-1	CASSNIGGYNEQFF	TGCGCCAGCAGCAATATCGGGGGATACAATGAGCAGTTCTTC
TRBV10-3	-	-	14	TRBJ2-7	CAISAHGTSYEQYF	TGTGCCATCAGTGCCCACGGGACAAGCTACGAGCAGTACTTC
TRBV6-5	few	TRBD2	15	TRBJ2-2	CASNSNPGLGGELFF	TGTGCCAGCAATTCTAATCCGGGACTAGGCGGGGAGCTGTTTTTT
TRBV7-9	-	-	14	TRBJ2-3	CASNPPSGTDTQYF	TGTGCCAGCAACCCCCCTAGCGGCACAGATACGCAGTATTTT
TRBV20-1	-	TRBD1	15	TRBJ2-1	CSVPSGTGAYNEQFF	TGCAGTGTCCCCTCCGGGACAGGGGCCTACAATGAGCAGTTCTTC
TRBV12-3/TRBV12-4	-	-	13	TRBJ2-7	CASSEGTFYEQYF	TGTGCCAGCAGTGAAGGGACTTTTTACGAGCAGTACTTC
TRBV28	few	TRBD1	15	TRBJ2-3	CASSLGQGFADTQYF	TGTGCCAGCAGTTTAGGACAGGGGTTCGCAGATACGCAGTATTTT
TRBV5-1	-	TRBD2	16	TRBJ2-3	CASSRLWRESTDTQYF	TGCGCCAGCAGCCGGCTCTGGCGGGAGAGCACAGATACGCAGTATTTT
TRBV20-1	-	-	21	TRBJ2-5	CSALSLGGPARTARPTGTQYF	TGCAGTGCTTTAAGTTTGGGGGGCCCTGCACGGACAGCTAGACCCACCGGGACCCAGTACTTC
TRBV4-3	-	TRBD2	18	TRBJ2-2	CASSQGRPGLANTGELFF	TGCGCCAGCAGCCAAGGTCGGCCGGGACTAGCGAACACCGGGGAGCTGTTTTTT
TRBV7-2	few	-	13	TRBJ1-5	CASSLRANQPQHF	TGTGCCAGCAGCTTGCGTGCGAATCAGCCCCAGCATTTT
TRBV10-3	few	TRBD2	14	TRBJ2-7	CAIKSGRGGYEQYF	TGTGCCATCAAGAGCGGGAGGGGAGGGTACGAGCAGTACTTC
TRBV4-2	-	-	15	TRBJ2-2	CASSQDHSHTGELFF	TGTGCCAGCAGCCAAGATCACAGTCACACCGGGGAGCTGTTTTTT
TRBV24-1	few	TRBD1	13	TRBJ2-7	CATSDRGSYEQYF	TGTGCCACCAGTGACAGGGGGTCCTACGAGCAGTACTTC
TRBV29-1	-	-	16	TRBJ2-1	CSVKHHRVSSYNEQFF	TGCAGCGTTAAGCATCACAGGGTTAGCTCCTACAATGAGCAGTTCTTC